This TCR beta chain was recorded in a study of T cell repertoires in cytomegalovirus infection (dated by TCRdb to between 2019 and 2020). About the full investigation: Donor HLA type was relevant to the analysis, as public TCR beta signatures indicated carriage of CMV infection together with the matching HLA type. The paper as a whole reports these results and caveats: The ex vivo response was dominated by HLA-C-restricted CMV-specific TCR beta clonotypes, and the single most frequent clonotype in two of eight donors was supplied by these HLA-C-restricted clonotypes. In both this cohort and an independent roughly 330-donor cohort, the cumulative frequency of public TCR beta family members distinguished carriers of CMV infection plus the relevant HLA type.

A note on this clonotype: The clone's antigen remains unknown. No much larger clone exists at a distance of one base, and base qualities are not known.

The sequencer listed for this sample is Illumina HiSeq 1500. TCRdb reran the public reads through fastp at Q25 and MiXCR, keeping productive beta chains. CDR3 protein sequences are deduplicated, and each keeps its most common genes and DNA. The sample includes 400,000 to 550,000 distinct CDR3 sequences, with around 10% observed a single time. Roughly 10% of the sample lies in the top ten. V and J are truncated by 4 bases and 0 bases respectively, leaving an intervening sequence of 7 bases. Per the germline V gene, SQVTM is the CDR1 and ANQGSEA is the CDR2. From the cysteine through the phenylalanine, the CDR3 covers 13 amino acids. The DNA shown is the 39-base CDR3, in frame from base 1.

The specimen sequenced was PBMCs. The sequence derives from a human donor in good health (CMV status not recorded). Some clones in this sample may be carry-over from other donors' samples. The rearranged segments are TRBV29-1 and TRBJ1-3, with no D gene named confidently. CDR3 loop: CSVARSSGNTIYF. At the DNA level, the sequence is TGCAGCGTTGCTCGGAGCTCTGGAAACACCATATATTTT.